Below, one T cell receptor beta chain is given with its context. Trimming cost V 4 bases and J 6 bases, with 12 bases left between them. CDR1 and CDR2 (germline): SGHTA, FQGTGA. This CDR3 is built from 13 residues. Amplification of TCR beta CDR3 regions used RNA as the template. First-round RT-PCR of the TCR CDR3 relied on the HTBI primer set. TCRdb re-called the multiplex PCR reads through MiXCR, storing one row per CDR3 protein. Here the sample spans a few hundred thousand distinct CDR3 sequences, roughly 25% being singletons. Subjects aged 18 to 65 presented with newly diagnosed hyperthyroidism of less than 2 months' duration. This sample stems from a study of T cells in Graves' hyperthyroidism and ophthalmopathy.

The TCR sequence derives from a man aged 45-60 years with Graves' hyperthyroidism. The sample consisted of blood. The chain uses TRBV7-3 and TRBJ1-2; D gene ambiguous. The DNA for the CDR3 is TGTGCCAGCAGCTATCTAGGGCAGGATGGCTACACCTTC. Protein: CASSYLGQDGYTF.